Described below is a single T cell receptor (beta chain) sequence and its context. Its binding antigen is unknown. One base away there is no much larger clone; base qualities are not given. Reading the germline V gene gives CDR1 SGHDT and CDR2 YYEEEE. The CDR3 measures 14 amino acids from cysteine to phenylalanine. Kept here is only the CDR3 DNA, which spans 42 bases and is read in frame from base 1. For this chain, trimming is 4 bases at the V end and 6 bases at the J end, and the number of junction bases without a gene match is 7. The immunoSEQ Assay, a bias-controlled multiplex PCR, was used to amplify TCRbeta CDR3 regions from genomic DNA. Under the source paper's analysis protocol: The number of nucleated cells in each sample was estimated from the amplification of reference gene primers within the assay. To quantify the absolute abundance of each unique TCRbeta CDR3 rearrangement, sequence reads were collapsed and filtered. For each sample, productive Simpson clonality was calculated as the square root of Simpson's diversity index over productive rearrangements. TCRdb re-hosts the immuneACCESS table, in-frame sequences only. Its copies lack some clones; in the studies checked, an unresolved V gene accounts for under half of them, and the cause for the rest is not known. Clone size and the V and J calls come from that table; the DNA yielded D and trimming. For this sample there are 150,000 to 180,000 clones; 65% to 90% appear just once. The top ten clonotypes cover around an eighth of the sample.

This entry comes from a study of blood T cell repertoires in COVID-19 (TCRdb year 2020). Study-wide context: Samples from collaborators originated in the United States, Italy and Spain and spanned both the acute and convalescent phases of COVID-19. The prospective study material was composed of cDNA or gDNA derived from T cells, B-cell-depleted T cells, or PBMCs. The dataset comprised deeply sampled blood TCRbeta repertoires from subjects exposed to, actively infected with, or recovered from COVID-19. A freely available public database, intended as a resource for researchers studying the immune response to SARS-CoV-2, is where the repertoires were released. Samples were obtained from the ongoing ImmuneRACE study (first 160 participants) and from 1,254 subjects provided by 6 global collaborators. The sample metadata nearly always contained a de-identified subject ID, COVID-19 status, age in years and sex. HLA class I and class II types, where available, came from metadata supplied by the sample provider rather than from assay-based typing. Overall results and qualifications from the work: How much clinical and demographic metadata was included differed by source and by participant, and the metadata was provided uncurated.

One collaborating source in Seattle enrolled patients during active infection and followed them longitudinally through the course of disease. The collaborating institutions used their own protocols to collect whole blood in K2EDTA tubes. For TCRbeta analysis, collaborator samples were shipped as frozen whole blood, as isolated PBMCs, or as DNA extracted from either sample type. Recombination connected TRBV5-6 to TRBJ1-1, with 9 junctional bases fitting TRBD1. Specimen: peripheral blood. This receptor was identified in a woman aged 55-69 years with COVID-19, enrolled during active disease. The CDR3 reads as follows: CASSTGTGSAEAFF. The DNA sequence is as follows: TGTGCCAGCAGCACCGGGACAGGGAGCGCTGAAGCTTTCTTT.